A selection of T cell receptor beta chains follows, all from one sample in a study of regulatory T cells in long-lasting Graves disease. TCRdb re-called the multiplex PCR reads through MiXCR, storing one row per CDR3 protein. Here the sample spans 450,000 or so distinct CDR3 sequences, around a fifth being singletons. The specimen comprised peripheral blood mononuclear cells (PBMCs), sampled when the disease was refractory, from a patient treated with antithyroid drugs. These receptors originate from a female donor with Graves disease. The CDR3 runs from the conserved cysteine through the conserved F or W. D genes are given only for firm matches. Expanded clones are given a class, and other clones once, few, many or no size at all.

v_call,j_call,clone_size,d_call,cdr3_length,cdr3_nt,cdr3_aa
TRBV6-2/TRBV6-3,TRBJ1-4,.,.,13,TGTGCCAGCAGCCCCGGGGCAGGGAGGAAACTGTTTTTT,CASSPGAGRKLFF
TRBV6-1,TRBJ2-7,many,TRBD2,16,TGTGCCAGCAGGCGAACGGGACTAGCGGGATCCGGCGAGCAGTACTTC,CASRRTGLAGSGEQYF
TRBV12-3/TRBV12-4,TRBJ2-5,many,.,14,TGTGCCAGCAGTTTAGTTGATCGTGGTGCCGCGGCGTACTTC,CASSLVDRGAAAYF
TRBV7-3,TRBJ1-2,few,TRBD1,13,TGTGCCAGCAGCTTAGGGACAGGAATTGGCTACACCTTC,CASSLGTGIGYTF
TRBV7-3,TRBJ2-7,.,TRBD2,15,TGTGCCAGCAGCCCGACTAGCGGGATAGATGGCGAGCAGTACTTC,CASSPTSGIDGEQYF
TRBV10-3,TRBJ2-7,.,.,14,TGTGCCATCAGTGAGGTGACCGTCTCCTACGAGCAGTACTTC,CAISEVTVSYEQYF
TRBV27,TRBJ2-2,many,.,16,TGTGCCAGCAGCACCACCCCCGAGCTGAACACCGGGGAGCTGTTTTTT,CASSTTPELNTGELFF
TRBV9,TRBJ1-1,.,.,14,TGTGCCAGCAGCTCAGGGGAATCGGGCACTGAAGCTTTCTTT,CASSSGESGTEAFF
TRBV20-1,TRBJ2-7,few,TRBD1,14,TGCAGTACCACAGGGGGCAAAGGAAACTACGAGCAGTACTTC,CSTTGGKGNYEQYF
TRBV7-2,TRBJ1-4,.,.,15,TGTGCCAGCAGCGTTACGGGGGGGGATTATGAAAAACTGTTTTTT,CASSVTGGDYEKLFF
TRBV7-2,TRBJ2-7,many,TRBD1,15,TGTGCCAGCAGCTTAGGACAGGGACCCCCCTACGAGCAGTACTTC,CASSLGQGPPYEQYF
TRBV19,TRBJ1-1,.,.,15,TGTGCCAGTAGTCGGAGGGAGAGAGCAGGGGCTGAAGCTTTCTTT,CASSRRERAGAEAFF
TRBV7-9,TRBJ2-7,.,.,13,TGTGCCAGCAGCATGGACAGCTCCTACGAGCAGTACTTC,CASSMDSSYEQYF
TRBV7-2,TRBJ1-2,.,TRBD1,13,TGTGCCAGCAGCTGGACAGGGGGCATGAGCTACACCTTC,CASSWTGGMSYTF
TRBV28,TRBJ2-5,many,TRBD2,12,TGTGCCAGCATGACTAGCGAGGAGACCCAGTACTTC,CASMTSEETQYF
TRBV2,TRBJ2-5,.,TRBD1,16,TGTGCCAGCAGCCCCAGGTCGGGACAGTCCCAAGAGACCCAGTACTTC,CASSPRSGQSQETQYF
TRBV7-2,TRBJ1-1,.,.,13,TGTGCCAGCAGCACTCTCGAGGGTACTGAAGCTTTCTTT,CASSTLEGTEAFF
TRBV3-1,TRBJ1-6,.,.,15,TGTGCCAGCACCTCGGACTTCATCAGACATTCACCCCTCCACTTT,CASTSDFIRHSPLHF
TRBV25-1,TRBJ1-2,many,.,16,TGTGCCAGCAGTGAATATCCCGGGACTGAACCATATGGCTACACCTTC,CASSEYPGTEPYGYTF
TRBV12-3/TRBV12-4,TRBJ1-1,many,.,13,TGTGCCAGCAGCCGGGTAGGGAACACTGAAGCTTTCTTT,CASSRVGNTEAFF
TRBV28,TRBJ2-7,many,TRBD1,16,TGTGCCAGCACCCTACTACCGGGACAGGGATACTACGAGCAGTACTTC,CASTLLPGQGYYEQYF
TRBV2,TRBJ1-5,many,TRBD1,15,TGTGCCAGCAGACCCACAGGGGGCGGAAATCAGCCCCAGCATTTT,CASRPTGGGNQPQHF
TRBV9,TRBJ2-2,few,.,14,TGTGCCAGCAGCGGTGGCCAGAGCACCGGGGAGCTGTTTTTT,CASSGGQSTGELFF
TRBV4-3,TRBJ1-4,few,.,15,TGCGCCAGCAGCCAAGATCGACAGCCTAATGAAAAACTGTTTTTT,CASSQDRQPNEKLFF